This T cell receptor (beta chain) was identified in a study of control samples from healthy donors and cancer patients (dated by TCRdb to 2020 to 2021). Comment on this clone: The clone's antigen remains unknown. The input lacks base qualities; no much larger clone sits a single base away.

Germline trimming amounts to 2 bases on V and 8 bases on J, with 14 as the count of junction bases outside the gene matches. The CDR3 runs 17 amino acids, cysteine and phenylalanine included. Only the CDR3 region is kept as DNA, spanning 51 bases read in frame from base 1. Taken from the germline V gene (reference sequence), the CDR1 and CDR2 loops are LNHDA and SQIVND. The method was the immunoSEQ multiplex PCR assay. Imported from immuneACCESS, the table was reduced by TCRdb to in-frame sequences with V and J called. These copies leave out some clones; in studies compared against another copy, an unresolved V gene accounts for under half, and the cause of the remainder is not known. This sample holds roughly 99,000 clones; roughly 78% were observed only once. About 2% of the sample is held by the ten biggest clonotypes.

Sequencing input: blood. This receptor was taken from a man aged 55 to 69 in good health. This receptor chain uses TRBV19 and TRBJ2-1, and 8 junctional nucleotides match TRBD2. The sequenced DNA is TGTGCCAGTAGTATATTTCTGAGCGGGGGAGAATCGGATGAGCAGTTCTTC. Its product reads: CASSIFLSGGESDEQFF.